The 10 T cell receptor beta chains listed next were all sequenced from one sample in a study of cytomegalovirus exposure and HLA in healthy donors. This PCR relied on a set of 60 Vbeta primers and 13 Jbeta primers. TCRdb's copy holds only in-frame clones and misses some; the assay was immunoSEQ multiplex PCR. The data show hundreds of thousands of clones, roughly 88% seen once. The specimen sequenced was PBMCs. The source of these receptors is a boy aged 2 to 9 in good health and CMV-seronegative.

This sequence joins TRBV10-2 and TRBJ2-7; TRBD1 matches 8 bases. Trimming cost V 6 bases and J 3 bases; bases outside gene matches: 7. This CDR3 is 14 amino acids long. Germline V gene lookup returns CDR1 WSHSY and CDR2 SAAADI. The CDR3 DNA reads TGCGCCAGCAGCTCGACAGGGGAATTCTACGAGCAGTACTTC. Protein sequence: CASSSTGEFYEQYF.

This CDR3 is CASSRDRENQAGELFF. For the CDR3, the DNA is TGCGCCAGCAGCCGGGACAGGGAAAATCAGGCCGGGGAGCTGTTTTTT. The rearrangement joins TRBV5-1 to TRBJ2-2; 9 bases map to TRBD1. After removal of 4 bases from V and 6 bases from J, the junction contained 10 bases not matched to a gene. CDR1 SGHRS and CDR2 YFSETQ come from the germline V gene. CDR3 size: 16 residues.

This sequence joins TRBV27 and TRBJ2-3; TRBD2 agrees at 9 bases. There are 17 residues in the CDR3. The V segment lost 0 bases and the J segment 0 bases; nucleotides outside the gene matches: 4. The V gene's germline CDR1 is MNHEY and CDR2 SMNVEV (reference sequence). This CDR3 reads CASSLSGTSQSTDTQYF. CDR3 sequence (DNA): TGTGCCAGCAGTTTATCTGGGACTAGCCAGAGCACAGATACGCAGTATTTT.

This sequence joins TRBV5-1 and TRBJ2-3; TRBD2 agrees at 7 bases. The CDR3 consists of 16 residues. Germline loops: CDR1 SGHRS, CDR2 YFSETQ. J lost 6 bases, V lost 0 bases, and 10 bases had no gene match. CDR3 loop: CASSLDGRERADTQYF. In nucleotides, the CDR3 is TGCGCCAGCAGCTTGGATGGGCGGGAGAGGGCCGATACGCAGTATTTT.

This chain uses TRBV29-1 with TRBJ2-1, with D maybe TRBD2 (5 bases). Trimming pared 4 bases from V and 2 bases from J, leaving 24 bases between. Germline loops: CDR1 SQVTM, CDR2 ANQGSEA. The CDR3 loop spans 18 amino acids. CDR3 sequence: CSVVSGGQPRSPYNEQFF. For the CDR3, the DNA is TGCAGCGTTGTAAGTGGAGGCCAGCCTCGAAGTCCCTACAATGAGCAGTTCTTC.

The chain links TRBV6-5 to TRBJ1-1, with D possibly matching TRBD1 (5 bases). The CDR3 contains 13 residues. The V gene lost 5 bases and the J gene lost 3 bases, with 10 bases spanning the gap. The germline V gene encodes CDR1 MNHEY and CDR2 SVGAGI. The CDR3 DNA is TGTGCCAGCAGTCGAGCACAGGACACTGAAGCTTTCTTT. Protein sequence: CASSRAQDTEAFF.

The chain carries TRBV23-1 and TRBJ1-5; D ambiguous. TRBV23-1 is marked as an open reading frame, function uncertain. Trimming pared 2 bases from V and 3 bases from J, leaving 11 bases between. The CDR3 extends over 15 amino acids. This chain's CDR3 is CASSQRRVLNQPQHF. In nucleotides, the CDR3 is TGCGCCAGCAGTCAACGCCGGGTCCTCAATCAGCCCCAGCATTTT.

The genes are TRBV5-5 and TRBJ2-1; 7 bases are shared with TRBD1. There are 14 residues in the CDR3. The germline gives CDR1 SGHKS, CDR2 YYEKEE (reference sequence). The junction had 8 bases not matched to a gene; V was cut back by 4 bases and J by 7 bases. CDR3: CASSPGTVPNEQFF. The CDR3 DNA sequence: TGTGCCAGCAGCCCCGGGACAGTGCCAAATGAGCAGTTCTTC.

The chain combines TRBV2 with TRBJ2-3; D perhaps matches TRBD1 (7 bases). Trimming removed 2 bases at V and 1 base at J, with 13 bases between. Germline V gene lookup returns CDR1 SNHLY and CDR2 FYNNEI. This CDR3 is built from 16 residues. This chain's CDR3 is CASSERAGGRTDTQYF. The CDR3 DNA is TGTGCCAGCAGTGAAAGGGCAGGGGGGCGCACAGATACGCAGTATTTT.

This chain uses TRBV4-1 with TRBJ1-1; the match to TRBD1 covers 8 bases. V shed 1 base, J shed 2 bases, and the junction held 6 bases outside the gene matches. The germline V gene encodes CDR1 MGHRA and CDR2 YSYEKL. This CDR3 is 16 amino acids long. The CDR3 region is CASSQAPGQANTEAFF. The CDR3 coding sequence is TGCGCCAGCAGCCAAGCACCGGGACAGGCAAACACTGAAGCTTTCTTT.